The source of this T cell receptor beta chain is a study of shared clonotypes between healthy human individuals. Study results and caveats: In four donors, approximately 5% of naive CD4 clonotypes appeared in common. Memory subsets generally showed lower estimated richness than naive subsets.

Template for every sorted-subset replicate PCR totaled around 210 ng DNA, 25,000 to 35,000 T cell genomes. Per the original data handling: ImmunoSEQ yielded junction-only sequences lacking quality scores, so filtering differed. The repertoire was sequenced with immunoSEQ multiplex PCR; TCRdb's copy has only in-frame clones and lacks some. The DNA was the basis for D and trimming; V, J and clone size are from that table. The top ten hold nearly 1.5% of the sample, which has some 980,000 clones, over 60% seen once. The length of the CDR3 is 16 residues. CDR1 and CDR2 (germline): SGHRS, YFSETQ. V lost 4 bases and J lost 0; bases outside the gene matches: 3. In regard to this clone: Its antigen remains unidentified.

Input material: memory CD4+ T cells sorted from blood. Subset indicated: CD45RA-negative fraction. The receptor was isolated from a man between 18 and 35 years old in good health. The chain has TRBV5-1 and TRBJ2-7, with 14 nucleotides matching TRBD2. CDR3 region: CASSGGTSGSSYEQYF. The CDR3 bases are TGCGCCAGCAGCGGAGGGACTAGCGGGAGCTCCTACGAGCAGTACTTC.